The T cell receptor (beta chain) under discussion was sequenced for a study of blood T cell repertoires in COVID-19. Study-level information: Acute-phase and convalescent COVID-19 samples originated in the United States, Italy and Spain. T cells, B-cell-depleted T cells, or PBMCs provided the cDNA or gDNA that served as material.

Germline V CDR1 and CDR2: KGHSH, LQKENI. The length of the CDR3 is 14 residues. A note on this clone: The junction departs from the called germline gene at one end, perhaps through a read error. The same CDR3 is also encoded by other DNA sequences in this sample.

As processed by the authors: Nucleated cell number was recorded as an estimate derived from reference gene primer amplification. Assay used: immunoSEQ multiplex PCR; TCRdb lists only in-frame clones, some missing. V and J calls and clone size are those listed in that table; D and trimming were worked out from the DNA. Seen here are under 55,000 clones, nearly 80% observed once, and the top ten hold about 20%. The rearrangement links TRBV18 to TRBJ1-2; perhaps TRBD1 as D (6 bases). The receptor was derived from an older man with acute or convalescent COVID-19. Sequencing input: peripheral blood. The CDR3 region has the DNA TGCGCCAGCTCACCTACGGACAGTTCGTATGGCTACACCTTC. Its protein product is CASSPTDSSYGYTF.